Included here is one T cell receptor beta chain sequence, with context. The data are from a study of blood T cell repertoires in COVID-19. Sequenced by immunoSEQ multiplex PCR; TCRdb stores in-frame clones only, minus some. The sample yields 200,000 to 250,000 clones, 75% to 85% seen once. The material sequenced was peripheral blood. This clonotype was sampled from a woman of 80 years or more with COVID-19, enrolled during active disease.

The CDR3 DNA reads TGTGCCAGCAGTTTACGGTCTCAGGACTACGAGCAGTACTTC. As protein: CASSLRSQDYEQYF. The V call is TRBV28, the J call TRBJ2-7; no firm D call. The CDR3 spans 14 residues. V gave up 2 bases and J gave up 3 bases, with 11 bases separating them. Germline V gene data show CDR1 as MDHEN and CDR2 as SYDVKM. The entire variable domain, with the rest obtained from reference TRBV28 and TRBJ2-7, is as follows: DVKVTQSSRYLVKRTGEKVFLECVQDMDHENMFWYRQDPGLGLRLIYFSYDVKMKEKGDIPEGYSVSREKKERFSLILESASTNQTSMYLCASSLRSQDYEQYFGPGTRLTVT.